These 15 T cell receptor beta chains were all obtained from the same sample, sequenced in a study of shared clonotypes between healthy human individuals. TCRdb's copy holds only in-frame clones and misses some; the assay was immunoSEQ multiplex PCR. Of about 2 million clones in the sample, approximately 94% were seen once. The naive CD8 population came from CD45RO-negative cells selected for CCR7, without terminally differentiated effector memory CD45RA+ cells. The sequenced sample consisted of naive CD8+ T cells sorted from blood. The receptors originated from a man between 18 and 29 years old in good health.

V gene TRBV19 combines with J gene TRBJ1-5; D ambiguous. Germline V gene data show CDR1 as LNHDA and CDR2 as SQIVND (reference sequence). V lost 6 bases, J lost 2 bases, and 14 bases lay in between. This CDR3 is built from 15 residues. CDR3 in DNA: TGTGCCAGTAGCCCTACTCCGGGTGGCAATCAGCCCCAGCATTTT. Its protein is CASSPTPGGNQPQHF.

As to this clone: Other DNA sequences in this sample translate to the same CDR3. The V gene is TRBV9, the J gene TRBJ2-7; D is undetermined. Germline CDR1 is SGDLS and CDR2 is YYNGEE. The CDR3 spans 14 residues. Trimming left V 0 bases short and J 0 bases short, with 7 bases between. CDR3 loop: CASSVDGYSYEQYF. The CDR3 DNA follows: TGTGCCAGCAGCGTAGATGGATACTCCTACGAGCAGTACTTC.

This sequence joins TRBV6-4 and TRBJ2-3; D gene unclear. The CDR3 covers 17 residues. With 1 base removed from V and 4 bases from J, the gap between germline ends came to 18 bases. Looked up from germline, CDR1 is MRHNA and CDR2 is SNTAGT. CDR3 DNA: TGTGCCAGCAGTGACTTTAGCACCCAGAGGCGATCAGATACGCAGTATTTT. It translates to CASSDFSTQRRSDTQYF.

In the case of this clone: The sample carries other DNA sequences with the same CDR3. The V gene is TRBV7-9, the J gene TRBJ2-1, with D unresolved. This CDR3 has 12 amino acids. Trimming stripped 5 bases from V and 3 bases from J, with 5 bases between. From germline, CDR1 is SEHNR and CDR2 FQNEAQ (reference sequence). The DNA of the CDR3 is TGTGCCAGCAGCGCGCACTACAATGAGCAGTTCTTC. Translating gives CASSAHYNEQFF.

This chain uses TRBV28 with TRBJ1-4; 7 bases line up with TRBD1. Germline V lookup: CDR1 MDHEN, CDR2 SYDVKM. V lost 7 bases and J lost 8; bases outside the gene matches: 10. The CDR3 extends over 14 amino acids. The CDR3 bases are TGTGCCAGCACCGCCGAGGGGGCGAACGAAAAACTGTTTTTT. This encodes CASTAEGANEKLFF.

The V gene is TRBV7-2, the J gene TRBJ2-1; weak D call: TRBD1 (7 bases). Trimming shortened V by 1 base and J by 7 bases, and 17 bases separated the two germline ends. The CDR3 length is 16 residues. Germline V lookup: CDR1 SGHTA, CDR2 FQGNSA. CDR3 sequence reads: CASSLVADRSRNEQFF. The CDR3 coding sequence is TGTGCCAGCAGCTTAGTAGCGGACAGGTCCAGGAATGAGCAGTTCTTC.

V and J are TRBV4-1 and TRBJ2-2; a possible D gene is TRBD1 (5 bases). The germline CDR1 and CDR2 sequences are MGHRA and YSYEKL. Trimming removed 3 bases from V and 4 bases from J, with 9 bases in between. The CDR3 is 14 amino acids. The CDR3 is CASSQWGATGELFF. In DNA, the CDR3 is TGCGCCAGCAGCCAGTGGGGCGCCACCGGGGAGCTGTTTTTT.

V gene TRBV29-1 combines with J gene TRBJ2-1; D is possibly TRBD1 or TRBD2 (5 bases each). This CDR3 is built from 13 residues. V lost 3 bases to trimming and J lost 6 bases, with 12 bases between them. Germline V lookup: CDR1 SQVTM, CDR2 ANQGSEA. CDR3 nucleotides: TGCAGCGTTGAGGGGGAAATAGGCAATGAGCAGTTCTTC. Amino acids: CSVEGEIGNEQFF.

Turning to this clone: The sample carries other DNA sequences with the same CDR3. The V gene is TRBV4-3, the J gene TRBJ2-7; a possible D gene is TRBD2 (5 bases). From germline, CDR1 is LGHNA and CDR2 YSLEER. The V end was cut by 0 bases, the J end by 3 bases, with 6 bases between. The CDR3 contains 13 residues. The CDR3 loop is CASSQDGGYEQYF. The CDR3 DNA reads TGCGCCAGCAGCCAAGACGGAGGCTACGAGCAGTACTTC.

The chain employs TRBV7-9 and TRBJ1-1, with TRBD1 matching over 7 bases. In germline, CDR1 is SEHNR, CDR2 FQNEAQ (reference sequence). The CDR3 is made up of 16 amino acids. V lost 5 bases to trimming and J lost 1 base; unmatched junction nucleotides: 10. The CDR3 is CASSATKGAGNTEAFF. The CDR3 DNA follows: TGTGCCAGCAGCGCCACGAAGGGGGCGGGGAACACTGAAGCTTTCTTT.

A remark on this clone: Other DNA sequences in this sample translate to the same CDR3. The chain has TRBV27 and TRBJ1-1; perhaps TRBD1 as D (5 bases). The CDR3 contains 14 residues. Germline CDR1 MNHEY, CDR2 SMNVEV (reference sequence). Trimming cost V 5 bases and J 2 bases, with 12 bases left between them. CDR3 sequence reads: CASSLGHLNTEAFF. The CDR3 DNA is TGTGCCAGCAGTCTCGGACATCTCAACACTGAAGCTTTCTTT.

The V call is TRBV28, the J call TRBJ2-1, with 7 bases identical to TRBD2. Germline CDR1 reads MDHEN; CDR2 reads SYDVKM. The V segment lost 7 bases and the J segment 5 bases; nucleotides outside the gene matches: 8. The CDR3 totals 14 residues. CDR3 bases: TGTGCCAGCACACTTGGGGGGGAAGACAATGAGCAGTTCTTC. Residues: CASTLGGEDNEQFF.

V and J are TRBV18 and TRBJ2-7; TRBD1 might be the D (6 bases). The CDR3 runs to 15 residues. Germline V gene data show CDR1 as KGHSH and CDR2 as LQKENI. The germline V and J ends were trimmed by 6 bases and 3 bases, with 18 bases remaining between them. The chain's CDR3 is CASSQGQGGIYEQYF. As DNA, the CDR3 is TGTGCCAGCTCCCAGGGGCAGGGTGGAATCTACGAGCAGTACTTC.

The rearrangement links TRBV7-8 to TRBJ2-1; 8 bases map to TRBD2. Germline V gene lookup returns CDR1 SGHVS and CDR2 FQNEAQ. This CDR3 has 14 amino acids. V shed 7 bases, J shed 5 bases, and the junction held 7 bases outside the gene matches. The CDR3 region has the DNA TGTGCCAGCACCTCTGCACTAGCGGACAATGAGCAGTTCTTC. It codes for CASTSALADNEQFF. The whole variable domain, filled in from reference TRBV7-8 and TRBJ2-1, reads GAGVSQSPRYKVAKRGQDVALRCDPISGHVSLFWYQQALGQGPEFLTYFQNEAQLDKSGLPSDRFFAERPEGSVSTLKIQRTQQEDSAVYLCASTSALADNEQFFGPGTRLTVL.

This clone has more than one count but fewer than ten. The V gene is TRBV27, the J gene TRBJ1-6, with D unclear. V lost 8 bases and J lost 0, with 14 bases in between. Germline CDR1 MNHEY, CDR2 SMNVEV (reference sequence). CDR3 length: 16 residues. The CDR3, as DNA: TGTGCCAGCCACCCTGGCGCGAGCTCCTATAATTCACCCCTCCACTTT. This codes for CASHPGASSYNSPLHF.